The rows below give T cell receptor beta chains drawn from one sample of a study of blood T cell repertoires in COVID-19. This table comes from immunoSEQ multiplex PCR, and its TCRdb copy is limited to in-frame clones, with some not included. The profile shows 110,000 to 150,000 clones, around 79% of them singletons. Sequencing was done on a sample of peripheral blood. The receptors derive from a man in his fifties with active or convalescent COVID-19. Each CDR3 is given with its conserved first and last residue. D genes are given only for firm matches. Clone size is given for some rows only: seen once, a few or many times, or a class if the clone is expanded.

>NA|TRBV7-3|TRBD2|TRBJ2-1
TGTGCCAGCAGCTTACAAGCGGGAGCAAGGAATGAGCAGTTCTTC
CASSLQAGARNEQFF
>NA|TRBV11-2|NA|TRBJ2-2
TGTGCCAGCAGCCCAGCCCCCAGCGGCGCCACCGGGGAGCTGTTTTTT
CASSPAPSGATGELFF
>few|TRBV4-1|NA|TRBJ2-1
TGCGCCAGCAGCCAAGATCTACAGGTCTCCTACAATGAGCAGTTCTTC
CASSQDLQVSYNEQFF
>NA|TRBV20-1|NA|TRBJ1-1
TGCAGTGCTAGTCTGCCCCGGGGAGACACTGAAGCTTTCTTT
CSASLPRGDTEAFF
>NA|TRBV6-6|NA|TRBJ1-2
TGTGCCAGCAGTTACTCGGAGGGTGGCTATGGCTACACCTTC
CASSYSEGGYGYTF
>NA|TRBV20-1|TRBD2|TRBJ2-3
TGCAGTGCTAGTGGTCTAGCGGGAGTTACAGATACGCAGTATTTT
CSASGLAGVTDTQYF
>few|TRBV11-2|TRBD2|TRBJ2-3
TGTGCCAGCAGCTTCCTAGCGGGAGGGCCTACAGATACGCAGTATTTT
CASSFLAGGPTDTQYF
>NA|TRBV5-4|TRBD1|TRBJ1-2
TGTGCCAGCAGCCCGGACAGGGCTGACTATGGCTACACCTTC
CASSPDRADYGYTF
>few|TRBV5-4|NA|TRBJ2-7
TGTGCCAGCAGCTTGGATCTTTCCTACGAGCAGTACTTC
CASSLDLSYEQYF
>NA|TRBV24-1|TRBD1|TRBJ1-5
TGTGCCACCAGAACAGGGGATAATCAGCCCCAGCATTTT
CATRTGDNQPQHF
>few|TRBV4-1|TRBD1|TRBJ1-3
TGCGCCAGCAGCCAAGTTGAGGGGGCCGGAAACACCATATATTTT
CASSQVEGAGNTIYF
>NA|TRBV5-1|NA|TRBJ2-7
TGCGCCAGCAGCTTGGATCCTAGCTACGAGCAGTACTTC
CASSLDPSYEQYF
>NA|TRBV2|NA|TRBJ1-2
TGTGCCAGCAGTCAGGACAGATTCTATGGCTACACCTTC
CASSQDRFYGYTF
>NA|TRBV18|NA|TRBJ2-7
TGTGCCAGCTCACCACTACAGGGTACTTACGAGCAGTACTTC
CASSPLQGTYEQYF
>few|TRBV7-3|NA|TRBJ2-3
TGTGCCAGCAGCTTGCTAGCTGCAGATACGCAGTATTTT
CASSLLAADTQYF
>NA|TRBV28|TRBD2|TRBJ2-7
TGTGCCAGCAGTTTATTAGTGGGACTAGCGGGAGGTCACCCCTACGAGCAGTACTTC
CASSLLVGLAGGHPYEQYF
>NA|TRBV5-4|TRBD2|TRBJ2-1
TGTGCCAGCAGCTTGGAAAGCGGGAGTTACAATGAGCAGTTCTTC
CASSLESGSYNEQFF
>NA|TRBV11-2|NA|TRBJ2-5
TGTGCCAGCACCCCCTTGGCCGCGGGTGAGACCCAGTACTTC
CASTPLAAGETQYF
>NA|TRBV14|NA|TRBJ2-1
TGTGCCAGCAGCCAGCCCCGCATGGGGCTGCACTACAATGAGCAGTTCTTC
CASSQPRMGLHYNEQFF
>NA|TRBV20-1|NA|TRBJ1-5
TGCAGTGCTAGTATCAGGGCCAATCAGCCCCAGCATTTT
CSASIRANQPQHF
>few|TRBV5-1|TRBD1|TRBJ1-2
TGCGCCAGCAGCTTATTTAGACAGGGCGACGGCTACACCTTC
CASSLFRQGDGYTF
>NA|TRBV11-3|NA|TRBJ2-1
TGTGCCAGCAGCTTAGGGTATAGCGGTAGCTCCTACAATGAGCAGTTCTTC
CASSLGYSGSSYNEQFF
>NA|TRBV7-6|TRBD2|TRBJ2-3
TGTGCCAGCACCCCGTTGGCTAGCGGGGTCCCCTTTACAGATACGCAGTATTTT
CASTPLASGVPFTDTQYF
>NA|TRBV7-2|TRBD1|TRBJ1-3
TGTGCCAGCAGCTCGGACAGGGGCTCTGGAAACACCATATATTTT
CASSSDRGSGNTIYF
>NA|TRBV7-2|TRBD2|TRBJ2-5
TGTGCCAGCAGCGCGGGGGGGGGCCCAGGGACCCAGTACTTC
CASSAGGGPGTQYF
>NA|TRBV25-1|NA|TRBJ1-5
TGTGCCAGCAGTCACCCCGGTTCCGGTCAGCCCCAGCATTTT
CASSHPGSGQPQHF
>few|TRBV27|NA|TRBJ2-7
TGTGCCAGCAGACAACAGGGATCCTACGAGCAGTACTTC
CASRQQGSYEQYF
>NA|TRBV19|TRBD1|TRBJ2-3
TGTGCCAGTACATCACAGGGGACAGATACGCAGTATTTT
CASTSQGTDTQYF
>NA|TRBV15|NA|TRBJ2-5
TGTGCCACCAGCAGACAGGGGTGGGAGACCCAGTACTTC
CATSRQGWETQYF
>NA|TRBV5-1|NA|TRBJ1-1
TGCGCCAGCAGCGGCCTACAGGGGAACACTGAAGCTTTCTTT
CASSGLQGNTEAFF
>NA|TRBV11-2|NA|TRBJ2-1
TGTGCCAGCAGCTTATGGTTCGGCTCCTACAATGAGCAGTTCTTC
CASSLWFGSYNEQFF
>NA|TRBV28|TRBD2|TRBJ2-2
TGTGCCAGCAGGACAGCGGGAGTTAACACCGGGGAGCTGTTTTTT
CASRTAGVNTGELFF
>NA|TRBV15|TRBD1|TRBJ2-2
TGTGCCACCAGCAGGCGAAACAGGGGGCAGGTCACCGGGGAGCTGTTTTTT
CATSRRNRGQVTGELFF
>NA|TRBV7-8|NA|TRBJ2-6
TGTGCCAGCAGTTTCCGCTCTGGGGCCAACGTCCTGACTTTC
CASSFRSGANVLTF
>NA|TRBV7-2|TRBD1|TRBJ2-1
TGTGCCAGCAGCCTGCAGGGGACAGGGGGCTATGAGCAGTTCTTC
CASSLQGTGGYEQFF